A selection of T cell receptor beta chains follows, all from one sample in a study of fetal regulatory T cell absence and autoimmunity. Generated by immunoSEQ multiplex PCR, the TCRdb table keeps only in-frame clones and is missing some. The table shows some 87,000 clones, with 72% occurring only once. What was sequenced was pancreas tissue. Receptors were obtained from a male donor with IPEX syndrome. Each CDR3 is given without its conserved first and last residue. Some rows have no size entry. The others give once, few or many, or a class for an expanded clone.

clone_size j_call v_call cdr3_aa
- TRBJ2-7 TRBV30 AWSRSYEQY
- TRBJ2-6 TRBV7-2 ASSRLGTGANVLT
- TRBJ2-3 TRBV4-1 ASSPGTDTQY
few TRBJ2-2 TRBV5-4 ASSLTSTGELF
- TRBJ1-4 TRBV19 ASSPGWTAGEKLF
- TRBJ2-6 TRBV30 AWSVQGTLAGANVLT
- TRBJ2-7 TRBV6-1 ASSALSSSKFSYEQY
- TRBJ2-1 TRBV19 ASSMITGGADNEQF
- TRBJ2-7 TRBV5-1 ASSLQRADSYEQY
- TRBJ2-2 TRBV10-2 ASSERSGGAGELF
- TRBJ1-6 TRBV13 ASSLEGSYNSPLH
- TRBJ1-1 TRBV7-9 ASSLTTEAF
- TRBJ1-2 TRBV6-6 ASSYPQGAGYGYT
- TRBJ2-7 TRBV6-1 ASSDPTYEQY
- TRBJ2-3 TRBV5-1 ASSVTSGRACTDTQY
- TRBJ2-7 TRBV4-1 ASSHLPGLSYEQY
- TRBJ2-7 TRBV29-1 SVVGGQAYEQY
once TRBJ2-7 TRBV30 AWSVQGYSYEQY
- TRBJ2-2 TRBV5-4 ASSPRGAGGPTGELF
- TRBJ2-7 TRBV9 ASRGDREGYEQY
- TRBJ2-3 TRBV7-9 ASSQDRHSTDTQY
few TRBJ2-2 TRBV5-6 ASSLFTSGTNTGELF
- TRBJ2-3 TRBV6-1 ASSRDRDWDTQY
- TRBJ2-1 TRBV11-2 ASSLDWGLAGAPYNEQF
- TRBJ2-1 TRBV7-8 ASSLGSSYNEQF
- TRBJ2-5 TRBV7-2 ASSLECPHCLAGKETQY
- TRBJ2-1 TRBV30 AWRVVNEQF
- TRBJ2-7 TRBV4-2 ASSQGQGTEQY
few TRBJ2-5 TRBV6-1 ASNLDRGQTQY
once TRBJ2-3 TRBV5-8 ASSLIQGTDTQY
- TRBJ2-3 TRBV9 ASSGSAGGPTQY
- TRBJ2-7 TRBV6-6 ASSYAWGPYEQY
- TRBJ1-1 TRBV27 ASRGHTEAF
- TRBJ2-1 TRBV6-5 ASSYSSGGVYNEQF
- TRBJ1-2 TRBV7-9 ASSLAGAYGYT
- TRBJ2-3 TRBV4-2 ASSQGTSGRAPDTQY
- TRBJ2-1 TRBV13 ASSPYSQQHEQF
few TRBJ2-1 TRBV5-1 ASSIRDEQF
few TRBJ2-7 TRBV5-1 ASSLVGFSYEQY
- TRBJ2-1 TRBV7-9 ASSLGQGHYNEQF
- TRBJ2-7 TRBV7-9 ASSATGEQY
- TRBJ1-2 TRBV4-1 ASSQDKGPRYGYT
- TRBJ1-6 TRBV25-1 ASSKGSSYNSPLH
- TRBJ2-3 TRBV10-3 AISESNRGTDTQY
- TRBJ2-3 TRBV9 ASSATDTQY
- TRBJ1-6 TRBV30 AWSGYKGAYNSPLH
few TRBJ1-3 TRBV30 AWDRGRGNTIY
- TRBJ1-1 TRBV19 ASLSGRRNTEAF
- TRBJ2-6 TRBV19 ASRGLAGTGANVLT